The T cell receptor beta chain under discussion was sequenced for a study of human T cells and chemical hapten exposure. Study-wide results and caveats: With DPC sensitization, TCRs exceeding 1 in 1000 frequency showed no change.

Germline values: CDR1 SGHTA, CDR2 FQGNSA. V lost 1 base and J lost 6; bases outside the gene matches: 4. The CDR3 runs 15 residues. This sample's time point: pre-sensitization, week 0. The treatment is: therapeutic diphenylcyclopropenone sensitization with weekly scalp DPC. As concerns this clonotype: As yet, its antigen is unknown.

TCRdb used MiXCR to reprocess the RACE reads, holding one entry per CDR3 protein. The sample lists 89,000 or so distinct CDR3 sequences, 6.5% to 10% occurring once. This chain connects TRBV7-2 to TRBJ2-3; the match to TRBD2 covers 10 bases. The sequence was collected from a man in his forties with alopecia areata. Some clones in this sample may be carry-over from other donors' samples. The sample in question was whole blood, obtained in connection with sensitization to the hapten diphenylcyclopropenone (DPC). CDR3 coding DNA: TGTGCCAGCAGCTTAGGTCTAGCGGGAGCCGATACGCAGTATTTT. Translating it yields CASSLGLAGADTQYF. Combining the CDR3 with reference TRBV7-2 and TRBJ2-3 gives the whole variable domain GAGVSQSPSNKVTEKGKDVELRCDPISGHTALYWYRQSLGQGLEFLIYFQGNSAPDKSGLPSDRFSAERTGGSVSTLTIQRTQQEDSAVYLCASSLGLAGADTQYFGPGTRLTVL.